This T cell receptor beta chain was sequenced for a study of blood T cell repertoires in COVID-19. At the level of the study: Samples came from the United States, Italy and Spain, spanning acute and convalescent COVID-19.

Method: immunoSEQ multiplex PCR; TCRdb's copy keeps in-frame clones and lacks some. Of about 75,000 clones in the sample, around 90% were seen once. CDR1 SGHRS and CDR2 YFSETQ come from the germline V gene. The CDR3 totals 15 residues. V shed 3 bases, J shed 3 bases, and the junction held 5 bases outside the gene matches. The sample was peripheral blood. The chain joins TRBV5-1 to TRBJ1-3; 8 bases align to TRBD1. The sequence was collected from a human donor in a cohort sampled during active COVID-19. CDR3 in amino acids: CASSWGTGFGNTIYF. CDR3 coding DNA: TGCGCCAGCAGCTGGGGGACAGGCTTTGGAAACACCATATATTTT.